Listed below are T cell receptor beta chains from one sample, sequenced in a study of neoadjuvant anti-PD-1 for oral cavity cancer. The protocol was immunoSEQ multiplex PCR, while the TCRdb copy is restricted to in-frame clones and leaves out a portion. The sample yields around 81,000 clones, roughly 80% seen once. This material consisted of PBMCs, taken before nivolumab (anti-PD-1) treatment. The receptors come from a person aged 35-79 years with oral cavity squamous cell carcinoma. Both conserved end residues are part of each CDR3. A D gene is named only where the DNA matches it firmly. The size field is filled for only some rows; it gives once, few, many or a size class.

j_call	v_call	d_call	clone_size	cdr3_aa	cdr3_nt
TRBJ2-3	TRBV4-2	.	few	CASSQGSGVRADTQYF	TGTGCCAGCAGCCAAGGGTCTGGGGTCAGAGCTGATACGCAGTATTTT
TRBJ1-1	TRBV4-1	.	.	CASRRGFEVMNTEAFF	TGCGCCAGCAGGCGGGGTTTTGAGGTCATGAACACTGAAGCTTTCTTT
TRBJ2-1	TRBV6-5	.	.	CASIDRTRGGEQFF	TGTGCCAGCATTGACAGGACCCGAGGTGGTGAGCAGTTCTTC
TRBJ2-1	TRBV19	TRBD2	.	CASATSGRKNEQFF	TGTGCCAGTGCGACTAGCGGGAGAAAGAATGAGCAGTTCTTC
TRBJ2-5	TRBV27	.	.	CASSLGETQYF	TGTGCCAGCAGCTTGGGGGAGACCCAGTACTTC
TRBJ2-7	TRBV28	.	.	CARPATSYEQYF	TGTGCCAGACCCGCAACCTCCTACGAGCAGTACTTC
TRBJ2-1	TRBV6-5	TRBD1	few	CASSYNRGHTYNEQFF	TGTGCCAGCAGTTACAACAGGGGGCACACCTACAATGAGCAGTTCTTC
TRBJ2-3	TRBV6-1	.	once	CASTGGQSTDTQYF	TGTGCCAGCACGGGCGGGCAAAGCACAGATACGCAGTATTTT
TRBJ2-7	TRBV7-9	TRBD2	.	CASSFGTSGPPGEQYF	TGTGCCAGCAGCTTTGGGACTAGCGGGCCCCCTGGGGAGCAGTACTTC
TRBJ2-2	TRBV6-4	.	.	CASSGTPGTGELFF	TGTGCCAGCAGTGGGACTCCAGGCACCGGGGAGCTGTTTTTT
TRBJ2-2	TRBV7-8	.	few	CASSLEGLSTGELFF	TGTGCCAGCAGCTTAGAGGGTCTGAGCACCGGGGAGCTGTTTTTT
TRBJ2-2	TRBV5-1	.	.	CASSLGGLNTGELFF	TGCGCCAGCAGCTTGGGTGGACTTAACACCGGGGAGCTGTTTTTT
TRBJ1-1	TRBV12-5	TRBD1	.	CASGPGQGGMSEAFF	TGTGCTAGTGGCCCCGGACAGGGTGGAATGAGTGAAGCTTTCTTT
TRBJ1-2	TRBV29-1	.	.	CSVVGFDGYTF	TGCAGCGTTGTTGGGTTTGATGGCTACACCTTC
TRBJ1-2	TRBV28	.	few	CASSPPRQGGGYTF	TGTGCCAGCAGCCCCCCCAGGCAAGGTGGAGGCTACACCTTC
TRBJ2-2	TRBV11-2	.	.	CASSSRDRNTGELFF	TGTGCCAGCAGCTCCCGGGACCGGAACACCGGGGAGCTGTTTTTT
TRBJ2-1	TRBV19	TRBD2	once	CASSMALAGVGTYNEQFF	TGTGCCAGTAGTATGGCACTAGCGGGAGTTGGGACCTACAATGAGCAGTTCTTC
TRBJ2-5	TRBV6-1	TRBD2	few	CASSGLAGGETQYF	TGTGCCAGCAGTGGGCTAGCGGGTGGAGAGACCCAGTACTTC
TRBJ2-1	TRBV6-1	.	.	CASRGQERSYNEQFF	TGTGCCAGCAGGGGCCAGGAGCGCTCCTACAATGAGCAGTTCTTC
TRBJ2-1	TRBV5-1	TRBD2	.	CASSLGREGEQFF	TGCGCCAGCAGCTTGGGGCGGGAGGGTGAGCAGTTCTTC
TRBJ2-1	TRBV5-1	TRBD2	.	CASSRSGRADEQFF	TGCGCCAGCAGCAGAAGCGGGAGGGCCGATGAGCAGTTCTTC
TRBJ1-2	TRBV6-1	TRBD1	.	CASSWQGGIYGYTF	TGTGCCAGTTCTTGGCAGGGGGGGATCTATGGCTACACCTTC
TRBJ2-5	TRBV5-1	TRBD2	.	CASEPYSGRALETQYF	TGCGCCAGCGAGCCATATAGCGGGAGGGCGCTTGAGACCCAGTACTTC
TRBJ2-5	TRBV11-3	TRBD2	.	CASSFGSGREETQYF	TGTGCCAGCAGCTTCGGTAGCGGGAGAGAGGAGACCCAGTACTTC
TRBJ2-5	TRBV12-5	.	once	CASGLGQQETQYF	TGTGCTAGTGGTTTGGGACAGCAAGAGACCCAGTACTTC
TRBJ1-3	TRBV9	.	.	CASSERGTNSGNTIYF	TGTGCCAGCAGCGAGCGGGGGACAAACTCTGGAAACACCATATATTTT
TRBJ2-5	TRBV30	.	.	CGAGGGPETQYF	TGTGGGGCCGGAGGAGGCCCAGAGACCCAGTACTTC
TRBJ2-7	TRBV2	.	few	CASRAEAGGYEQYF	TGTGCCAGCAGGGCGGAGGCAGGGGGGTACGAGCAGTACTTC
TRBJ2-6	TRBV6-5	.	.	CASRRARWGANVLTF	TGTGCCAGCAGGCGCGCCCGGTGGGGGGCCAACGTCCTGACTTTC
TRBJ2-4	TRBV5-1	.	.	CAILSIQYF	TGCGCCATCCTCAGCATTCAGTACTTC
TRBJ2-2	TRBV15	TRBD2	.	CATSRDRIAGDTGELFF	TGTGCCACCAGCAGAGATCGAATAGCGGGAGACACCGGGGAGCTGTTTTTT
TRBJ2-7	TRBV28	TRBD2	.	CASSSLDSGSLYEQYF	TGTGCCAGCAGCTCCTTAGATAGCGGGAGTCTCTACGAGCAGTACTTC
TRBJ1-5	TRBV10-3	.	.	CAAGNGNQPQHF	TGTGCCGCCGGGAACGGCAATCAGCCCCAGCATTTT
TRBJ2-7	TRBV9	.	.	CASSVDAGISYEQYF	TGTGCCAGCAGCGTAGATGCGGGTATCTCCTACGAGCAGTACTTC
TRBJ2-1	TRBV19	.	.	CASRQASSYNEQFF	TGTGCCAGCAGACAGGCTAGCTCCTACAATGAGCAGTTCTTC
TRBJ2-1	TRBV5-6	.	.	CASSAGSEQFF	TGTGCCAGCAGCGCAGGGTCTGAGCAGTTCTTC
TRBJ2-7	TRBV11-1	.	.	CASSLDLSSYEQYF	TGTGCCAGCAGCCTCGACCTGAGCTCCTACGAGCAGTACTTC
TRBJ2-5	TRBV7-2	.	.	CASSLQRAEAQYF	TGTGCCAGCAGCTTGCAAAGGGCCGAGGCCCAGTACTTC
TRBJ1-2	TRBV5-1	.	.	CASSEGRPLGNYGYTF	TGCGCCAGCAGCGAGGGCCGCCCTCTGGGAAACTATGGCTACACCTTC
TRBJ2-7	TRBV4-1	.	.	CASSWDSSLTYEQYF	TGCGCCAGCAGCTGGGACTCCTCATTAACATACGAGCAGTACTTC
TRBJ2-2	TRBV2	TRBD1	.	CASRTGGAGELFF	TGTGCCAGCAGGACAGGGGGGGCCGGGGAGCTGTTTTTT
TRBJ1-1	TRBV7-9	.	.	CASSQTVNTEAFF	TGTGCCAGCAGCCAAACCGTAAACACTGAAGCTTTCTTT
TRBJ2-5	TRBV6-1	.	.	CASSLEFQETQYF	TGTGCCAGCAGCCTGGAGTTCCAAGAGACCCAGTACTTC
TRBJ2-5	TRBV19	.	.	CASSISVVSQETQYF	TGTGCCAGTAGTATATCAGTGGTCTCTCAAGAGACCCAGTACTTC
TRBJ2-2	TRBV10-3	.	.	CAIWPGSGTGELFF	TGTGCCATCTGGCCTGGGAGCGGTACCGGGGAGCTGTTTTTT
TRBJ2-3	TRBV6-1	TRBD1	.	CASSRTGPSTDTQYF	TGTGCCAGCAGCCGGACAGGTCCTAGCACAGATACGCAGTATTTT
TRBJ1-5	TRBV7-9	.	few	CASSLDNSYQPQHF	TGTGCCAGCAGCTTAGACAACTCCTATCAGCCCCAGCATTTT
TRBJ2-5	TRBV7-8	.	.	CASSFRGETQYF	TGTGCCAGCAGCTTCCGGGGAGAGACCCAGTACTTC
TRBJ1-2	TRBV27	TRBD1	few	CASSQGPGQGYGYTF	TGTGCCAGCAGTCAAGGGCCGGGACAGGGATATGGCTACACCTTC
TRBJ2-3	TRBV10-3	.	few	CASRDSQGTDTQYF	TGTGCCAGCCGGGACTCTCAAGGGACAGATACGCAGTATTTT
TRBJ2-5	TRBV5-4	.	.	CASSLGLGGETQYF	TGTGCCAGCAGCTTGGGGCTAGGGGGAGAGACCCAGTACTTC
TRBJ2-7	TRBV10-3	TRBD2	.	CAINPSGTSSYEQYF	TGTGCCATCAATCCTAGCGGGACCAGCTCCTACGAGCAGTACTTC
TRBJ2-7	TRBV6-1	TRBD1	.	CASREIGQGGYEQYF	TGTGCCAGCAGAGAAATAGGACAGGGAGGCTACGAGCAGTACTTC
TRBJ2-5	TRBV7-2	.	once	CASSRGYSSARQQETQYF	TGTGCCAGCAGCAGAGGCTATTCTAGCGCCAGACAGCAAGAGACCCAGTACTTC
TRBJ2-3	TRBV27	TRBD2	.	CASSGPRREGTDTQYF	TGTGCCAGCAGCGGGCCTCGGCGGGAGGGGACAGATACGCAGTATTTT
TRBJ2-7	TRBV15	.	.	CATSREPHEQYF	TGTGCCACCAGCAGAGAACCCCACGAGCAGTACTTC
TRBJ2-3	TRBV5-4	.	.	CASSLGGTDTQYF	TGTGCCAGCAGCTTAGGGGGCACAGATACGCAGTATTTT
TRBJ1-5	TRBV5-8	.	.	CASSSDSNSNQPQHF	TGTGCCAGCAGCTCGGACAGTAATAGCAATCAGCCCCAGCATTTT
TRBJ1-1	TRBV7-3	TRBD1	.	CASSFQGASGTEAFF	TGTGCCAGCAGCTTCCAGGGGGCGTCGGGCACTGAAGCTTTCTTT